A selection of T cell receptor beta chains follows, all from one sample in a study of shared clonotypes between healthy human individuals. Sequenced by immunoSEQ multiplex PCR; TCRdb stores in-frame clones only, minus some. The sample consists of some 200,000 clones, 66% of them appearing once. Specimen: memory CD4+ T cells sorted from blood. All receptors come from a man aged 30-40 years in good health. Each CDR3 is given with its conserved first and last residue. The order of the fields is V gene, D gene, J gene, CDR3 DNA, CDR3 protein. D genes are given only for firm matches.

TRBV14	TRBD1	TRBJ1-2	TGTGCCAGCAGCCACGGACAGGGCTATGGCTACACCTTC	CASSHGQGYGYTF
TRBV19	.	TRBJ1-1	TGTGCCAGTAGTATATGGGGGCTCGACACTGAAGCTTTCTTT	CASSIWGLDTEAFF
TRBV6-1	.	TRBJ2-2	TGTGCCAGCAGACGTCAGGGGAGGACCGGGGAGCTGTTTTTT	CASRRQGRTGELFF
TRBV27	.	TRBJ2-7	TGTGCCAGCAGAATGACAGCCAACATTGCCTCCTACGAGCAGTACTTC	CASRMTANIASYEQYF
TRBV27	.	TRBJ2-7	TGTGCCAGCAGTTACCCAGAGCAGTACTTC	CASSYPEQYF
TRBV7-2	TRBD1	TRBJ2-1	TGTGCCAGCAGCTTACCTCGACAGGGTTTGGTCTCCTACAATGAGCAGTTCTTC	CASSLPRQGLVSYNEQFF
TRBV28	TRBD2	TRBJ2-2	TGTGCCAGCAGCCGGGGGGACTTAACCGGGGAGCTGTTTTTT	CASSRGDLTGELFF
TRBV29-1	.	TRBJ1-1	TGCAGCGTCCGGACAGCCGCCCTCTCTGAAGCTTTCTTT	CSVRTAALSEAFF
TRBV11-2	TRBD1	TRBJ1-2	TGTGCCAGCAGCTATGACAGGGGCCTAGTCGACGCCTATGGCTACACCTTC	CASSYDRGLVDAYGYTF
TRBV5-1	TRBD1	TRBJ2-5	TGCGCCAGCAGCCTGATGACAGGGGTAGAGACCCAGTACTTC	CASSLMTGVETQYF
TRBV28	.	TRBJ2-3	TGTGCCATTTTTGGGACAGATACGCAGTATTTT	CAIFGTDTQYF